This T cell receptor (beta chain) was documented in a study of shared clonotypes between healthy human individuals. Notes on the study in general: What limited the represented genetic and exposure-history diversity was the small number of donors.

None of the donors, who were healthy HIV-negative adults, had recently had acute infections or vaccinations. As regards this clone: Its antigen is undetermined.

Unsorted PBMC contributed 250 to 300 ng DNA, roughly 30,000 T cell genomes, to each replicate PCR. Using ten immunoSEQ deep assay plates, investigators sequenced unsorted PBMC DNA. Some clones are missing from TCRdb's copy, which holds only in-frame ones; the method was immunoSEQ multiplex PCR. Among fewer than 600,000 clones listed, roughly 72% were seen once. This CDR3 region has 16 residues. Germline V gene lookup returns CDR1 MDHEN and CDR2 SYDVKM. V was shortened by 7 bases and J by 1 base, with 17 bases between the two germline ends. This chain uses TRBV28 with TRBJ2-1, with a possible D match to TRBD2 (7 bases). This clonotype was sampled from a woman in her thirties or forties in good health. Some clones in this sample may be carry-over from other donors' samples. Sequencing input: PBMCs. The CDR3 bases are TGTGCCAGCATCACAAGGGGGGACTATTCCTACAATGAGCAGTTCTTC. As protein: CASITRGDYSYNEQFF. Using reference TRBV28 and TRBJ2-1 for the parts outside the CDR3, the full variable domain is DVKVTQSSRYLVKRTGEKVFLECVQDMDHENMFWYRQDPGLGLRLIYFSYDVKMKEKGDIPEGYSVSREKKERFSLILESASTNQTSMYLCASITRGDYSYNEQFFGPGTRLTVL.